A selection of T cell receptor beta chains follows, all from one sample in a study of identical twins. TCRdb independently ran MiXCR on the 5' RACE reads; one entry per CDR3 protein. The sample consists of 220,000 or so distinct CDR3 sequences, approximately 7% of them appearing once. These same data were also listed under a study on yellow fever vaccine responses in identical twins.

The specimen sequenced was memory (CD45RO+) T cells sorted from blood. These receptors all stem from a woman in her late teens or twenties in good health. Each CDR3 is given without its conserved first and last residue. The D gene is left open where the match is weak.

CDR3 protein	D gene	V gene
ASSQAPGVTPEQY	.	TRBV3-1
ASSLAGGTGEETQY	TRBD2	TRBV7-9
ASSPAENTEAF	.	TRBV2
ASRSQGPTEAF	.	TRBV25-1
ASSYSQTGRHT	.	TRBV6-5
ASSYRGVTYEQY	.	TRBV6-5
SARARTLNTEAF	.	TRBV20-1
ASSLDTVTNYGYT	.	TRBV5-1
AISDGGRRETQY	.	TRBV10-3
ASSQASSGNTIY	.	TRBV5-1
ASSPGHGSEETQY	.	TRBV7-6
ASSKSGSANLHGEQF	.	TRBV19
ASSKTEKTKNIQY	.	TRBV19
SASKVSQGETQY	.	TRBV20-1
ATALTGVGYT	TRBD1	TRBV6-5
SARGISRGSSGTQY	.	TRBV20-1
ASSLSAGGGGANVLT	TRBD2	TRBV5-1
AISDPPDRGNTGELF	TRBD1	TRBV10-3
ASSPSWTAMNTEAF	.	TRBV6-1
ASSFTGQGNNEQF	TRBD1	TRBV5-5
ASSLGQPANTGELF	.	TRBV5-1
ASSFNTVAKNIQY	.	TRBV11-2
ASSPLMGGLAGDQETQY	TRBD2	TRBV7-8
ASSELAGIYEQY	TRBD2	TRBV2
ASSPVGNTGELF	.	TRBV6-1
ASSRQGYGEQY	.	TRBV12-3/TRBV12-4
ASSQDPPGAGGEKLF	.	TRBV4-1
ASITGQASSTEAF	TRBD1	TRBV12-3/TRBV12-4
ASSVAAGGRETQY	TRBD2	TRBV2
ATSGAPFGLAGAWNEQF	TRBD2	TRBV24-1
ASRGTIGGTETQY	.	TRBV5-1
ASSLFHLRSRVRNEQF	.	TRBV28
ASSLGGSEY	.	TRBV6-2/TRBV6-3
ASSSAGQYDQPQH	TRBD1	TRBV5-6
ASSPDRSRETQY	.	TRBV7-7
SARIGGPGTGELF	.	TRBV20-1
ASTWTSSGTDTQY	TRBD2	TRBV2
ASSGDTSRETQY	.	TRBV12-3/TRBV12-4
ASSEMAGGLSSYNEQF	TRBD1	TRBV6-1
ASSFGQGNNSPLH	.	TRBV7-9
ASSRAGNDNSPLH	.	TRBV4-1
SARKTGTSGRRNYEQY	TRBD2	TRBV20-1
SASAGLDAETQY	TRBD2	TRBV20-1
ASSSTFNQPQH	.	TRBV6-5